The 29 T cell receptor beta chains presented below share a single source sample, sequenced in a study of CD8 T cells in ankylosing spondylitis. TCRdb reprocessed the 5' RACE reads with MiXCR, giving one entry per CDR3 protein. The sample consists of about 260,000 distinct CDR3 sequences, around 20% of them appearing once. Sequencing input: blood, either unsorted or a sorted T cell fraction (not recorded which). These receptors originate from a male donor with ankylosing spondylitis or in good health (not recorded which).

Ten or more counts support this clonotype. The chain carries TRBV12-3 or TRBV12-4 and TRBJ2-1; 7 bases map to TRBD2. The CDR3 is 16 residues long. Germline trimming cut 3 bases from V and 0 bases from J; bases unmatched to any gene: 5. CDR3 bases: TGTGCCAGCAGTTTGAGGGGCGGGAGCTCCTACAATGAGCAGTTCTTC. Translated: CASSLRGGSSYNEQFF.

The chain has TRBV24-1 and TRBJ1-3; D might be TRBD1 (6 bases). The CDR3 totals 15 residues. Between the trimmed V and J ends, which lost 2 bases and 5 bases, there was a span of 12 bases. The germline CDR1 and CDR2 sequences are KGHDR and SFDVKD. CDR3 nucleotide sequence: TGTGCCACCAGTGATTATATAGGGGGAAGAAACACCATATATTTT. Encoded protein: CATSDYIGGRNTIYF.

The chain joins TRBV5-1 to TRBJ2-6, with D possibly being TRBD1 (6 bases). CDR3 size: 16 residues. V was cut by 4 bases and J by 2 bases, with 13 bases left in between. CDR1 is SGHRS and CDR2 is YFSETQ in the germline V gene. The CDR3, as DNA: TGCGCCAGCAGCGCTACAGGGTCGGCTGGGGCCAACGTCCTGACTTTC. Its protein is CASSATGSAGANVLTF.

The chain employs TRBV3-1 and TRBJ1-6, with a weak D call TRBD1 (5 bases). The V end was cut by 8 bases, the J end by 7 bases, with 12 bases between. Looked up from germline, CDR1 is LGHDT and CDR2 is YNNKEL (reference sequence). The CDR3 covers 13 residues. In DNA form, the CDR3 reads TGTGCCAGCCGAGACAGTTCAAATTCACCCCTCCACTTT. Its protein product is CASRDSSNSPLHF.

This chain uses TRBV5-1 with TRBJ1-6; D not certain. V lost 4 bases and J 9 bases, leaving 8 bases between the germline ends. CDR1 and CDR2 (germline): SGHRS, YFSETQ. The CDR3 covers 12 residues. The CDR3 DNA reads TGCGCCAGCAGCCCTTCGGGTTCACCCCTCCACTTT. Translated: CASSPSGSPLHF.

The CDR3 is CASSQEVGGIGTDTQYF. CDR3 nucleotide sequence: TGCGCCAGCAGCCAAGAGGTCGGGGGCATCGGAACAGATACGCAGTATTTT. The chain joins TRBV4-1 to TRBJ2-3, with D possibly called TRBD1 or TRBD2 (6 bases each). The length of the CDR3 is 17 residues. Germline-derived CDR1 and CDR2 are MGHRA and YSYEKL. The germline V and J ends were trimmed by 0 bases and 3 bases, with 16 bases remaining between them.

The gene calls are TRBV2 and TRBJ2-7, with 9 bases fitting TRBD1. The V gene end was trimmed by 2 bases and the J gene end by 3 bases; junction bases not matched to a gene: 2. The CDR3 spans 14 residues. The germline V gene has CDR1 SNHLY and CDR2 FYNNEI. CDR3 loop: CASSEWTGVYEQYV. The CDR3 region has the DNA TGTGCCAGCAGTGAATGGACAGGGGTCTACGAGCAGTACGTC.

This clonotype turned up a few times. This chain links TRBV12-3 or TRBV12-4 with TRBJ1-2; no clear D. This CDR3 has 12 residues. The V end lost 6 bases, the J end lost 6 bases, and 11 bases lay between the germline ends. The CDR3 region is CASSLPGDGYTF. Written as DNA, the CDR3 is TGTGCCAGCAGCCTCCCGGGTGATGGCTACACCTTC.

This clonotype came up many times. V gene TRBV20-1 combines with J gene TRBJ2-3, with 7 bases aligning to TRBD1. Per the germline V gene, CDR1 is DFQATT and CDR2 is SNEGSKA (reference sequence). V shed 1 base and J 3 bases; nucleotides not matched to a gene: 4. This CDR3 contains 14 residues. The chain's CDR3 is CSARGAGGTDTQYF. In nucleotides, the CDR3 is TGCAGTGCTAGAGGGGCAGGGGGTACAGATACGCAGTATTTT.

Only a few counts were recorded for this clonotype. This chain uses TRBV3-1 with TRBJ1-5; tentatively, D is TRBD1 (6 bases). Trimming took off 3 bases at V and 9 bases at J, with 12 bases between the two ends. The length of the CDR3 is 13 residues. Germline CDR1 is LGHDT and CDR2 is YNNKEL (reference sequence). The CDR3 coding sequence is TGTGCCAGCAGCCAGGGGGGCCCGGCGCCCCAGCATTTT. The encoded protein is CASSQGGPAPQHF.

This clonotype was seen more than once but under ten times. The chain uses TRBV5-1 and TRBJ2-3, with D maybe TRBD2 (5 bases). CDR3 length equals 15 residues. Germline V CDR1 and CDR2: SGHRS, YFSETQ. Trimming took 4 bases from V and 3 from J, leaving 15 bases between them. The CDR3 DNA is TGCGCCAGCAGCACCACCCTGGAGCGGACAGATACGCAGTATTTT. Amino acid sequence: CASSTTLERTDTQYF.

As for this clonotype: Given a much more abundant clone one base away, this may be a read error. V gene TRBV6-2 or TRBV6-3 combines with J gene TRBJ2-1; TRBD2 aligns across 12 bases. CDR3 length: 17 residues. CDR1 is MNHEY and CDR2 is SVGEGT in the germline V gene. This chain's CDR3 is CSSSYKQTSGGHNEQFF. DNA for the CDR3: TGTTCCAGCAGTTACAAACAGACTAGCGGGGGCCACAATGAGCAGTTCTTC.

This chain's CDR3 is CSASETYIDTQYF. The CDR3 nucleotides read TGCAGTGCTAGCGAGACTTACATTGATACGCAGTATTTT. The V gene is TRBV20-1, the J gene TRBJ2-3; D is unclear. CDR1 is DFQATT, CDR2 SNEGSKA, per germline (reference sequence). Trimming took off 3 bases at V and 6 bases at J, with 13 bases between the two ends. CDR3 size: 13 residues.

The rearrangement uses TRBV4-2 and TRBJ2-1; TRBD2 matches 11 bases. J lost 7 bases, V lost 0 bases, and 14 bases had no gene match. The CDR3 has 19 amino acids. Per the germline V gene, CDR1 is LGHNA and CDR2 is YNFKEQ. The CDR3 spells CASSQDALPGTSGRNEQFF. In DNA form, the CDR3 reads TGTGCCAGCAGCCAAGACGCCCTCCCGGGCACTAGCGGGAGAAATGAGCAGTTCTTC.

The DNA of the CDR3 is TGCGCCAGCAGCGAGGGGACAGGGCCTTACACCGGGGAGCTGTTTTTT. This gives the protein CASSEGTGPYTGELFF. This rearrangement joins TRBV10-2 to TRBJ2-2; 9 nucleotides align to TRBD1. Germline loops: CDR1 WSHSY, CDR2 SAAADI. The CDR3 runs to 16 residues. J was trimmed by 3 bases and V by 6 bases; bases with no gene match: 8.

In its sample, this clonotype was seen a few times. The rearrangement joins TRBV5-6 to TRBJ2-1; D uncertain. The CDR3 is made up of 16 amino acids. The ends were cut back, 1 base at V and 0 bases at J, with 11 bases in the middle. Germline CDR1 SGHDT, CDR2 YYEEEE. As DNA, the CDR3 is TGTGCCAGCAGCTTGTCTGGGATTGGCTCCTACAATGAGCAGTTCTTC. It is translated as CASSLSGIGSYNEQFF. The variable domain in full, completed from reference TRBV5-6 and TRBJ2-1, reads DAGVTQSPTHLIKTRGQQVTLRCSPKSGHDTVSWYQQALGQGPQFIFQYYEEEERQRGNFPDRFSGHQFPNYSSELNVNALLLGDSALYLCASSLSGIGSYNEQFFGPGTRLTVL.

This clonotype showed up just a few times. The J gene is TRBJ2-5, the V gene TRBV3-1, with 11 bases matching TRBD2. The CDR3 sequence is 16 residues long. Germline CDR1 and CDR2: LGHDT and YNNKEL (reference sequence). V lost 2 bases, J lost 2 bases, and 4 bases stayed unmatched. The CDR3 spells CASSQTSGSRQETQYF. The CDR3 DNA is TGTGCCAGCAGCCAAACTAGCGGGAGTAGGCAAGAGACCCAGTACTTC.

This clonotype has only a few counts. The chain joins TRBV2 to TRBJ2-5; the match to TRBD1 covers 7 bases. This CDR3 region has 15 residues. Trimming took 7 bases from V and 1 from J; bases not matched to a gene: 9. Germline lookup yields CDR1 SNHLY and CDR2 FYNNEI. CDR3 in amino acids: CASTLTGAPQETQYF. CDR3 sequence (DNA): TGTGCCAGCACCCTAACAGGGGCCCCCCAAGAGACCCAGTACTTC.

This clonotype appeared a few times. This chain connects TRBV5-1 to TRBJ1-4, with D perhaps matching TRBD1 (5 bases). The V gene lost 2 bases and the J gene lost 7 bases, with 15 bases spanning the gap. CDR3 length equals 15 residues. In germline, CDR1 is SGHRS, CDR2 YFSETQ. This chain's CDR3 is CASSFQNGHSEKLFF. The CDR3 DNA reads TGCGCCAGCAGCTTCCAAAACGGACATTCTGAAAAACTGTTTTTT.

This clonotype appeared many times. The rearrangement joins TRBV29-1 to TRBJ1-2, with D hard to call. The V gene lost 7 bases and the J gene lost 6 bases, with 12 bases spanning the gap. This CDR3 has 11 amino acids. Germline V CDR1 and CDR2: SQVTM, ANQGSEA. The CDR3 DNA follows: TGCAGCGGCCGCAGCTTCAATGGCTACACCTTC. Translation: CSGRSFNGYTF.

This clonotype was picked up a small number of times. The chain combines TRBV10-3 with TRBJ2-5; D gene unclear. This CDR3 spans 13 amino acids. Trimming stripped 5 bases from V and 1 base from J, with 8 bases between. Per germline, CDR1 ENHRY and CDR2 SYGVKD. CDR3 DNA: TGTGCCATCAGTCTCGGGTCCCAAGAGACCCAGTACTTC. Amino acid sequence: CAISLGSQETQYF.

This clonotype was recorded a few times. The gene calls are TRBV15 and TRBJ2-1; D is unclear. This CDR3 spans 13 amino acids. Germline V gene lookup returns CDR1 LNHNV and CDR2 YYDKDF (reference sequence). Trimming cost V 0 bases and J 7 bases, with 7 bases left between them. CDR3 in amino acids: CATSRDPNNEQFF. In DNA, the CDR3 is TGTGCCACCAGCAGAGATCCCAATAATGAGCAGTTCTTC.

The chain carries TRBV11-2 and TRBJ2-7; 9 positions agree with TRBD1. Looked up from germline, CDR1 is SGHAT and CDR2 is FQNNGV. Trimming at V came to 0 bases and at J to 6 bases, leaving 9 bases not matched to a gene. The CDR3 runs 16 residues. The CDR3 is CASSLDKLQGAGEQYV. CDR3 DNA: TGTGCCAGCAGCTTAGATAAATTACAGGGGGCCGGCGAGCAGTACGTC.

This clonotype was seen at least ten times. The V gene is TRBV12-3 or TRBV12-4, the J gene TRBJ2-2; 10 positions match TRBD1. After removal of 7 bases from V and 2 bases from J, the junction contained 4 bases not matched to a gene. The CDR3 has 15 residues. The CDR3 is CASTSTGGNTGELFF. The DNA of the CDR3 is TGTGCCAGCACCTCGACAGGGGGCAACACCGGGGAGCTGTTTTTT.

This clonotype appeared a few times. The chain recombines TRBV18 with TRBJ2-7; perhaps TRBD1 as D (5 bases). CDR1 KGHSH and CDR2 LQKENI come from the germline V gene. The CDR3 is 13 amino acids. Trimming took off 1 base at V and 2 bases at J, with 6 bases between the two ends. The CDR3 DNA sequence: TGTGCCAGCTCACCACAAGGGGCCTACGAGCAGTACGTC. Amino acids: CASSPQGAYEQYV.

V and J are TRBV7-3 and TRBJ2-1; TRBD2 is a possible D gene (5 bases). The V and J ends lost 2 bases and 8 bases respectively, with 13 bases between them. This CDR3 comprises 14 residues. CDR1 and CDR2 (germline): SGHTA, FQGTGA. CDR3 nucleotide sequence: TGTGCCAGCAGCTTAGTCGGCCCCGGGGATGAGCAGTTCTTC. Encoded protein: CASSLVGPGDEQFF. Variable domain in full (rest from reference TRBV7-3 and TRBJ2-1): GAGVSQTPSNKVTEKGKYVELRCDPISGHTALYWYRQSLGQGPEFLIYFQGTGAADDSGLPNDRFFAVRPEGSVSTLKIQRTERGDSAVYLCASSLVGPGDEQFFGPGTRLTVL.

This clonotype has only a few counts. The V call is TRBV4-1, the J call TRBJ2-3, with 8 nucleotides matching TRBD1. Germline-derived CDR1 and CDR2 are MGHRA and YSYEKL. Losses at the gene ends were 2 bases for V and 6 bases for J; bases not matched to a gene: 7. The CDR3 consists of 15 residues. The CDR3 loop is CASSQLDRVSDTQYF. The CDR3 nucleotides are TGCGCCAGCAGCCAATTGGACAGGGTGTCGGATACGCAGTATTTT.

This clonotype was observed a few times. This rearrangement joins TRBV5-6 to TRBJ1-6, with D maybe TRBD1 (6 bases). Germline assignment: CDR1 SGHDT and CDR2 YYEEEE. Trimming shortened V by 0 bases and J by 7 bases, and 11 bases separated the two germline ends. The CDR3 length is 15 residues. The CDR3 loop reads CASSLEPGVNSPLHF. The CDR3 DNA reads as TGTGCCAGCAGCTTGGAGCCAGGGGTAAATTCACCCCTCCACTTT.

This clonotype was observed at least ten times. V usage is TRBV5-6 and J usage is TRBJ1-1; 9 positions agree with TRBD1. CDR3 length: 16 amino acids. Germline V gene lookup returns CDR1 SGHDT and CDR2 YYEEEE. V shed 3 bases and J 1 base; nucleotides not matched to a gene: 7. CDR3 nucleotides: TGTGCCAGCAGCTGGACAGGGGTCGGTAGGAACACTGAAGCTTTCTTT. This gives the protein CASSWTGVGRNTEAFF.